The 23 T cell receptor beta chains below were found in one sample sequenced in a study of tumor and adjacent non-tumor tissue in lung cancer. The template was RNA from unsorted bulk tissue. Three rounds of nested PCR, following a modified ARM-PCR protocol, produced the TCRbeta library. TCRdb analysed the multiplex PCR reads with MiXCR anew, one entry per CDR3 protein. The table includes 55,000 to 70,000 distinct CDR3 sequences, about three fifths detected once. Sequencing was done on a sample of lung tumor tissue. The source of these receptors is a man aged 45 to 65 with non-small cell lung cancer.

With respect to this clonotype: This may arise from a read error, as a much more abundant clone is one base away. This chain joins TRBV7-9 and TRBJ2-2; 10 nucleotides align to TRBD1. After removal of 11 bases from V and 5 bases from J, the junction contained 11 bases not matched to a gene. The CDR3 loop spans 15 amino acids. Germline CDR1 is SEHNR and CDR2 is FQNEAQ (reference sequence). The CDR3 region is CAGTPGTGATGELFF. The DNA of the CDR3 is TGTGCCGGCACCCCCGGGACAGGGGCAACCGGGGAGCTGTTTTTT.

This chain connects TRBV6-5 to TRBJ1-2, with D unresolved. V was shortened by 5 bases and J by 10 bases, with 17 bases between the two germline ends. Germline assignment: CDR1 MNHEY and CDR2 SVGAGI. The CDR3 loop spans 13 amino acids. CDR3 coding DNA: TGTGCCAGCAGTAGACATGGTGCTCTTGTCTACACCTTC. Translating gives CASSRHGALVYTF.

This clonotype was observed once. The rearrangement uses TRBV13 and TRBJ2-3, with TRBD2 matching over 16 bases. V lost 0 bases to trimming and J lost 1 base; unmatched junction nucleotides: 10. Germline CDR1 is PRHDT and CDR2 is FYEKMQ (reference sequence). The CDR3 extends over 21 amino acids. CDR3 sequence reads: CASSLGRRGLAGGICTDTQYF. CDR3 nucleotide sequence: TGTGCCAGCAGCTTAGGCCGAAGGGGACTAGCGGGGGGGATATGCACAGATACGCAGTATTTT. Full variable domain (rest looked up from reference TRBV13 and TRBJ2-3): AAGVIQSPRHLIKEKRETATLKCYPIPRHDTVYWYQQGPGQDPQFLISFYEKMQSDKGSIPDRFSAQQFSDYHSELNMSSLELGDSALYFCASSLGRRGLAGGICTDTQYFGPGTRLTVL.

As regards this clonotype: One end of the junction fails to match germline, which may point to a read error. This CDR3 is CANSPSGSSYNERFF. The CDR3 DNA is TGTGCCAACAGTCCTTCAGGGAGCTCCTACAATGAGCGGTTCTTC. The chain has TRBV12-3 or TRBV12-4 and TRBJ2-1; D is possibly TRBD1 or TRBD2 (5 bases each). The CDR3 sequence is 15 residues long.

This chain's CDR3 is CASSPTGQTTDTQYF. Written as DNA, the CDR3 is TGTGCCAGCAGTCCGACTGGGCAGACCACAGATACGCAGTATTTT. The V call is TRBV2, the J call TRBJ2-3; D is unclear. This CDR3 has 15 residues. CDR1 SNHLY and CDR2 FYNNEI come from the germline V gene. The V gene lost 5 bases and the J gene lost 2 bases, with 14 bases spanning the gap.

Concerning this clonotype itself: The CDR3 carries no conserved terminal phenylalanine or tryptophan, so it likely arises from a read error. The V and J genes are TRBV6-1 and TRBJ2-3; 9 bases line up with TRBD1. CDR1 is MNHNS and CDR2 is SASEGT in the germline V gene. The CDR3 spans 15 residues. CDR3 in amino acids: CASSEGDRGTDTQYS. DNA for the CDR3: TGTGCCAGCAGTGAAGGTGACAGGGGGACAGACACGCAGTATTCT.

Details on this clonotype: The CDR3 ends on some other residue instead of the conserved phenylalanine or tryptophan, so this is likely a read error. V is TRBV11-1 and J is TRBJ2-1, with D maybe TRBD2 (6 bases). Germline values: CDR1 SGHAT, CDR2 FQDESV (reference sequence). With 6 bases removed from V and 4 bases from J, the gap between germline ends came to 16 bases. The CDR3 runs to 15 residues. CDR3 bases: TGTGCCAGCAGTTTATCGAGCGGGTCATACAATGAGCAGTTCTCC. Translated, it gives CASSLSSGSYNEQFS.

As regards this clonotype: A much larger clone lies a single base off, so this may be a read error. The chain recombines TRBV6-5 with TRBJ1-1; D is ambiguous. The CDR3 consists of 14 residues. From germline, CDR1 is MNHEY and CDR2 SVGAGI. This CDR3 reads CASTLLKGNPETFF. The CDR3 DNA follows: TGTGCCAGCACCTTACTCAAAGGGAACCCTGAAACTTTCTTT.

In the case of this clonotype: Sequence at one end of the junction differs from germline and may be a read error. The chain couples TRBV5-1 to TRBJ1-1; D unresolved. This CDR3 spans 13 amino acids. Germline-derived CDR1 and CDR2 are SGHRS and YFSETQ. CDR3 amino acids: CASSFQQNSEAFF. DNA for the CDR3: TGCGCCAGCAGCTTCCAGCAGAACTCTGAAGCTTTCTTT.

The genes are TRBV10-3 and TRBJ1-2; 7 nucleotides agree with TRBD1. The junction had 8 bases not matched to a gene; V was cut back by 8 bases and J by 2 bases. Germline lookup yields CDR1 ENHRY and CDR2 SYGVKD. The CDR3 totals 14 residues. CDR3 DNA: TGTGCCATCTGTGGGTTGGGACAGAACTATGGCTACACCTTC. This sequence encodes CAICGLGQNYGYTF.

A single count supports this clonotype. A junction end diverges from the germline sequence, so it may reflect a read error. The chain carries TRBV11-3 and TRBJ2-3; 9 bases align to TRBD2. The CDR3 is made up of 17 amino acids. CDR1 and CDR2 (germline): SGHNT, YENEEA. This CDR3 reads CASTLGTAGGPLDTQYF. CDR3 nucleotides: TGTGCCAGCACCTTAGGAACTGCGGGAGGGCCATTGGATACGCAGTATTTT. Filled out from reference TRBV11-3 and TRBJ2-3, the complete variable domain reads EAGVVQSPRYKIIEKKQPVAFWCNPISGHNTLYWYLQNLGQGPELLIRYENEEAVDDSQLPKDRFSAERLKGVDSTLKIQPAELGDSAVYLCASTLGTAGGPLDTQYFGPGTRLTVL.

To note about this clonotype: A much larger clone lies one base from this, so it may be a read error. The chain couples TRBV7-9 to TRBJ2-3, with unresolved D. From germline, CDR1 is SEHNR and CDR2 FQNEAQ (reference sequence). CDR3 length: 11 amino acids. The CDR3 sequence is CVSSLLDTQYF. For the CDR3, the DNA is TGTGTCAGCAGCCTACTAGATACGCAGTATTTT.

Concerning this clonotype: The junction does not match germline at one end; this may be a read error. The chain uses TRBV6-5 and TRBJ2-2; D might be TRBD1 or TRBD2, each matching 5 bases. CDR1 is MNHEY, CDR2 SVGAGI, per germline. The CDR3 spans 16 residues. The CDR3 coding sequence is TGTGCCAGCTGTCTGCAGGGAGCAACGAACACCGGGGAGTTGTTTTTT. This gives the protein CASCLQGATNTGELFF.

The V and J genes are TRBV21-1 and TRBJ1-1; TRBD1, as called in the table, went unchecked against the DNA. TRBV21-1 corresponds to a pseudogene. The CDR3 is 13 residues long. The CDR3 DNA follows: TGTGCCAGCGACGGACAGGGGAACACTGAAGCTTTCTTT. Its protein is CASDGQGNTEAFF.

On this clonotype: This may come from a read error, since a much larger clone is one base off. For the CDR3, the DNA is TGTGCCAGTAGTATGCGGCAGTGCGATAGGGATCGGTACTTC. Protein product: CASSMRQCDRDRYF. This chain connects TRBV19 to TRBJ2-7; D gene ambiguous. Trimming took 3 bases from V and 12 from J, leaving 21 bases between them. This CDR3 has 14 amino acids. Germline lookup yields CDR1 LNHDA and CDR2 SQIVND (reference sequence).

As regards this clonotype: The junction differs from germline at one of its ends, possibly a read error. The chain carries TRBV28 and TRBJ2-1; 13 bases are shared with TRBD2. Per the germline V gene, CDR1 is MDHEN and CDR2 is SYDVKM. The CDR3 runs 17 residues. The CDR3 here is CVSSLWTSGGEYNEQFF. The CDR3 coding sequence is TGTGTCAGCAGTTTGTGGACTAGCGGGGGAGAGTACAATGAGCAGTTCTTC.

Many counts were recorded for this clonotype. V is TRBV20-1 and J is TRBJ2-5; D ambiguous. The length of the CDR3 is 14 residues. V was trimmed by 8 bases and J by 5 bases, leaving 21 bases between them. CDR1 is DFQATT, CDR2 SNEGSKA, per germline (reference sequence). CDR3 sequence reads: CSSRKSLGLETQYF. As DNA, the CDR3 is TGCAGTTCACGAAAGTCCCTAGGATTGGAGACCCAGTACTTC.

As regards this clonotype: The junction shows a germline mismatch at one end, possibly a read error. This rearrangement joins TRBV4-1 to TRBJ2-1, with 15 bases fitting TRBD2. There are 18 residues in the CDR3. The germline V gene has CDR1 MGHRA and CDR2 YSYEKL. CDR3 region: CASIQEGLAGGPYNEQFF. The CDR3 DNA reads TGTGCCAGCATCCAGGAGGGACTAGCGGGAGGTCCCTACAATGAGCAGTTCTTC.

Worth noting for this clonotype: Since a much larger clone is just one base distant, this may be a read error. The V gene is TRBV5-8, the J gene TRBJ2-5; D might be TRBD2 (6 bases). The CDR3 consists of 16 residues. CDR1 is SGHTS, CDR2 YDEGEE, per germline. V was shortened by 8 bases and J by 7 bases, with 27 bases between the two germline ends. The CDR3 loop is CARTTTSRDFMATQYF. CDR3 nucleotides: TGTGCCAGGACCACAACTTCCCGGGACTTTATGGCGACCCAGTACTTC.

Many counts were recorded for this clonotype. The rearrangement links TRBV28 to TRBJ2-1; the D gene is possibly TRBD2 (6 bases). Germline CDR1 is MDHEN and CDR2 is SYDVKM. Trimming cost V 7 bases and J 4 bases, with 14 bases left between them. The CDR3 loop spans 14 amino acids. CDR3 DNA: TGTGCCAGCAATACCGGGAGACCATACAATGAGCAGTTCTTC. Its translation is CASNTGRPYNEQFF.

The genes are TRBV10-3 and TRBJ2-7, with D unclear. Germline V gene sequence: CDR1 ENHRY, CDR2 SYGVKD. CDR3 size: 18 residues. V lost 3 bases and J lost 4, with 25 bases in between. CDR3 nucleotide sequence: TGTGCCATCAGTGATCGGGCCGGATGGCGGCAGAATTCATACGAGCAGTACTTC. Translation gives CAISDRAGWRQNSYEQYF.

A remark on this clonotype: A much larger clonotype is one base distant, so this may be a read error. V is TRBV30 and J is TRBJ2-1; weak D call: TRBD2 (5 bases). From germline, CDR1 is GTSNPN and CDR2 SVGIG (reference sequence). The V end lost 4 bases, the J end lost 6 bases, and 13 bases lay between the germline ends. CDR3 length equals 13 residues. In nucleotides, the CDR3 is TGTGCCTGGACGAGAGGGCCCTCCAATGAGCAGTTCTTC. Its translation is CAWTRGPSNEQFF.

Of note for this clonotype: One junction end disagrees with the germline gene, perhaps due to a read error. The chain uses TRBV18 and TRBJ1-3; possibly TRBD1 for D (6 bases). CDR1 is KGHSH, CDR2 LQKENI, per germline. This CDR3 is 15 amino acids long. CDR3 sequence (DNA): TGTGCCATCTCACCGAGGGCAGGGGAGAGAGACACCATATATTTT. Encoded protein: CAISPRAGERDTIYF.